These 14 T cell receptor beta chains came from one sample sequenced in a study of blood T cell repertoires in COVID-19 (dated by TCRdb to about 2020). To prepare the library, the immunoSEQ multiplex PCR assay was applied. This is the immuneACCESS table as TCRdb keeps it, with only in-frame sequences that have V and J called. A part of the clones is gone; compared with another copy, unresolved V genes explain less than half, and the rest is unexplained. A total of about 74,000 clones appear in this sample, more than 70% of them only once. Of the sample, approximately 3% falls within the top ten clones. The sample taken for sequencing was peripheral blood. These receptor sequences come from an older man with active or convalescent COVID-19.

V gene TRBV5-1 combines with J gene TRBJ2-2; D not resolved. V was cut by 0 bases and J by 6 bases, with 9 bases left in between. The germline V gene encodes CDR1 SGHRS and CDR2 YFSETQ. The CDR3 has 14 residues. This CDR3 reads CASSLGSTPGELFF. DNA for the CDR3: TGCGCCAGCAGCTTGGGGTCCACTCCCGGGGAGCTGTTTTTT.

The chain links TRBV11-3 to TRBJ2-1; possibly TRBD2 for D (7 bases). Germline CDR1 and CDR2: SGHNT and YENEEA. The CDR3 has 15 residues. V was clipped by 1 base and J by 2 bases, with 9 bases between them. CDR3 region: CASSLGGGPYNEQFF. CDR3 bases: TGTGCCAGCAGCTTAGGGGGGGGGCCCTACAATGAGCAGTTCTTC.

The chain employs TRBV6-1 and TRBJ2-5; 8 bases map to TRBD2. The junction had 9 bases not matched to a gene; V was cut back by 0 bases and J by 0 bases. The germline CDR1 and CDR2 sequences are MNHNS and SASEGT. This CDR3 comprises 18 residues. The CDR3 DNA reads TGTGCCAGCAGTGAAGCGCTTCGGGGGGGGACTTACCAAGAGACCCAGTACTTC. It translates to CASSEALRGGTYQETQYF.

The V and J genes are TRBV5-6 and TRBJ1-4; no clear D gene. This CDR3 has 16 residues. The ends were cut back, 2 bases at V and 7 bases at J, with 18 bases in the middle. The V gene's germline CDR1 is SGHDT and CDR2 YYEEEE. DNA for the CDR3: TGTGCCAGCAGCTTCGGGTCCGGAGGTAATAGTGAAAAACTGTTTTTT. It yields the protein CASSFGSGGNSEKLFF.

This clone was seen just once. The rearrangement links TRBV5-5 to TRBJ1-5; D is perhaps TRBD1 (5 bases). Per germline, CDR1 SGHKS and CDR2 YYEKEE (reference sequence). The length of the CDR3 is 16 residues. Trimming took 8 bases from V and 0 from J, leaving 18 bases between them. CDR3 DNA sequence: TGTGCCAGTACGAGGAGGGCGGGGGATAGCAATCAGCCCCAGCATTTT. Protein: CASTRRAGDSNQPQHF.

DNA for the CDR3: TGCGCCAGCAGCTTGGTAGGGACAGCTTACAATGAGCAGTTCTTC. This codes for CASSLVGTAYNEQFF. The rearrangement joins TRBV5-1 to TRBJ2-1, with 7 positions matching TRBD1. The ends lost 0 bases at V and 4 bases at J; junction bases unmatched: 4. The germline V gene encodes CDR1 SGHRS and CDR2 YFSETQ. CDR3 length equals 15 residues.

The chain links TRBV3-1 (or the pseudogene TRBV3-2) to TRBJ1-2; 7 bases are a match to TRBD1. There are 14 residues in the CDR3. The germline V gene encodes CDR1 LGHDT and CDR2 YNNKEL (reference sequence). J gave up 4 bases and V 1 base, and 3 bases lay outside the gene matches. The chain's CDR3 is CASSQGWDSYGYTF. CDR3 DNA sequence: TGTGCCAGCAGCCAAGGATGGGACAGCTATGGCTACACCTTC.

The V gene is TRBV7-9, the J gene TRBJ1-5; TRBD1 matches 12 bases. Per germline, CDR1 SEHNR and CDR2 FQNEAQ (reference sequence). The CDR3 has 16 residues. J gave up 5 bases and V 2 bases, and 4 bases lay outside the gene matches. CDR3 coding DNA: TGTGCCAGCAGCTTATCGGGGACAGGGGGCGATCAGCCCCAGCATTTT. As protein: CASSLSGTGGDQPQHF.

This clone was seen a single time. In nucleotides, the CDR3 is TGCGCCAGCAGTCCCGGGACAGGGATGGAAGAGACCCAGTACTTC. Translating it yields CASSPGTGMEETQYF. This rearrangement joins TRBV10-1 to TRBJ2-5; 9 bases match TRBD1. With 5 bases clipped from V and 3 bases from J, the junction kept 7 bases outside the gene matches. Per the germline V gene, CDR1 is WNHNN and CDR2 is SYGVQD (reference sequence). The CDR3 is 15 residues long.

The rearrangement joins TRBV11-2 to TRBJ1-2, with D possibly being TRBD1 (5 bases). V shed 2 bases and J shed 8 bases, with 12 bases lying between them. This CDR3 region has 13 residues. Germline V gene sequence: CDR1 SGHAT, CDR2 FQNNGV. CDR3 DNA: TGTGCCAGCAGCTTACAACAGGAATTCGGCTACACCTTC. Protein: CASSLQQEFGYTF.

The chain employs TRBV10-1 and TRBJ1-2, with D possibly matching TRBD1 (6 bases). The CDR3 has 13 amino acids. V shed 5 bases and J shed 5 bases, with 12 bases lying between them. CDR1 and CDR2 from the germline V gene are WNHNN and SYGVQD (reference sequence). The CDR3 sequence is CASSSDRTYGYTF. CDR3 in DNA: TGCGCCAGCAGTTCCGACAGGACATATGGCTACACCTTC.

This clone has more than one count but fewer than ten. V usage is TRBV29-1 and J usage is TRBJ1-5; D perhaps matches TRBD1 (6 bases). V was shortened by 7 bases and J by 1 base, with 8 bases between the two germline ends. Germline CDR1 is SQVTM and CDR2 is ANQGSEA. This CDR3 has 12 amino acids. The CDR3 reads CSAGGSNQPQHF. CDR3 nucleotide sequence: TGCAGCGCTGGGGGCAGCAATCAGCCCCAGCATTTT.

In this sample, this clone turned up a few times. The chain is built from TRBV6-6 and TRBJ1-1; TRBD1 matches at 9 bases. The ends lost 2 bases at V and 4 bases at J; junction bases unmatched: 5. The germline V gene has CDR1 MNHNY and CDR2 SVGAGI (reference sequence). CDR3 size: 15 residues. The CDR3 spells CASSYADRGGTEAFF. The CDR3 nucleotides read TGTGCCAGCAGTTACGCGGACAGGGGTGGCACTGAAGCTTTCTTT.

This clone was seen only once. This chain joins TRBV6-5 and TRBJ1-4, with unresolved D. Trimming shortened V by 0 bases and J by 5 bases, and 10 bases separated the two germline ends. The CDR3 extends over 15 amino acids. Germline-derived CDR1 and CDR2 are MNHEY and SVGAGI. CDR3 loop: CASSYSGRVNEKLFF. The CDR3 DNA reads as TGTGCCAGCAGTTACTCGGGGAGAGTGAATGAAAAACTGTTTTTT.